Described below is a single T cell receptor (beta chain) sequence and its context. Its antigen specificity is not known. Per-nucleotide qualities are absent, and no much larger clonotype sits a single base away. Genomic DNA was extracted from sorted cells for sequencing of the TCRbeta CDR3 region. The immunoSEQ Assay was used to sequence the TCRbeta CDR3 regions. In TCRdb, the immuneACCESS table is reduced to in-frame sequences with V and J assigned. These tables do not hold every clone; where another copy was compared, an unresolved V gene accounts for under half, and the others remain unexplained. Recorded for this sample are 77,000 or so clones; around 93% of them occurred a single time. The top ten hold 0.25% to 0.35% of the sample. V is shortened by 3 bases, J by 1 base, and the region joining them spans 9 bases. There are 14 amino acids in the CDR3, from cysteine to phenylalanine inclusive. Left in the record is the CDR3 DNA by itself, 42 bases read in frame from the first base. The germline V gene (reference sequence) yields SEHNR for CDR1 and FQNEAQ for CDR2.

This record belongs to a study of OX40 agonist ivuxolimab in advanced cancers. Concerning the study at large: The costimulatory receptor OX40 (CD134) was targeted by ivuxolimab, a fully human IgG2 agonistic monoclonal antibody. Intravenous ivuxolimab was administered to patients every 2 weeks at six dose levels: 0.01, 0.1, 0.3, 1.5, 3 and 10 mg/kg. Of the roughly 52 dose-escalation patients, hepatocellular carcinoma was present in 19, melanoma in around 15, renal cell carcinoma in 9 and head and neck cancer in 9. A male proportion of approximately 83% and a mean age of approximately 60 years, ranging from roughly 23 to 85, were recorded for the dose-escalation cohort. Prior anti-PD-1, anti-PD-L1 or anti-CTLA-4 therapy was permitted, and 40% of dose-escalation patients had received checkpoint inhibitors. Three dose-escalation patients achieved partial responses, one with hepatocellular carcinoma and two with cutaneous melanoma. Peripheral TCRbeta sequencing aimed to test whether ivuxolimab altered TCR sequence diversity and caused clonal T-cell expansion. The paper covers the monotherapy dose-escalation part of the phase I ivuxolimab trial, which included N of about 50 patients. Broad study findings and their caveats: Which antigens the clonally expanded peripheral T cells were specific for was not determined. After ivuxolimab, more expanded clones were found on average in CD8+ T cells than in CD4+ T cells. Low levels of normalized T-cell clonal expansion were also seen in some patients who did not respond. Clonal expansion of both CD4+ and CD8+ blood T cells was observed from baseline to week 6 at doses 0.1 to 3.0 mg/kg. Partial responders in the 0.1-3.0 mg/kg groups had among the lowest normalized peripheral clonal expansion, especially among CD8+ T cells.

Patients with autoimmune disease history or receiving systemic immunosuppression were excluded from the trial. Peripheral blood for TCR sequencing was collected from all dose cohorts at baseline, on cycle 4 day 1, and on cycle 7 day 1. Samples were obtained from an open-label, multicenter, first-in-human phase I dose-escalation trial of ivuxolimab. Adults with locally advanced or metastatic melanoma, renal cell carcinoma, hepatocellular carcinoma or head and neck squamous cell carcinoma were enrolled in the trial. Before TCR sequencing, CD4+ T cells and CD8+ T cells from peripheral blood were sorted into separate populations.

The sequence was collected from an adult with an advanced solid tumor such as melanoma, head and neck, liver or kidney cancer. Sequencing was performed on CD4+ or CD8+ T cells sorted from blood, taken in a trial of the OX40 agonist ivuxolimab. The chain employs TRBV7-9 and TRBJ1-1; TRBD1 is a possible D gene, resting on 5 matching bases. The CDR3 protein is CASSFGGTNTEAFF. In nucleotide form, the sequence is TGTGCCAGCAGCTTTGGGGGAACGAACACTGAAGCTTTCTTT.